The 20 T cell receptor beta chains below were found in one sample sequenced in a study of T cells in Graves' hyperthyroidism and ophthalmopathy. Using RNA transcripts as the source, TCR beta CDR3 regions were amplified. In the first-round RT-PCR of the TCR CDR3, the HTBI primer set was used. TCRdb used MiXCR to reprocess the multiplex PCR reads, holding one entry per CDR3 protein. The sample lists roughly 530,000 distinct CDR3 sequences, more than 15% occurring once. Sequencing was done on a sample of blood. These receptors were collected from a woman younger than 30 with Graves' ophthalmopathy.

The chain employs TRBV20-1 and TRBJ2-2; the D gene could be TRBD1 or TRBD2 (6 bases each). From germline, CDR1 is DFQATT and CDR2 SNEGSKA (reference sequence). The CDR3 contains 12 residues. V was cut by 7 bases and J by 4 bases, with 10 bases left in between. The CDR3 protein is CSGGGGTGELFF. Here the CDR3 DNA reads TGCAGTGGAGGGGGAGGCACCGGGGAGCTGTTTTTT.

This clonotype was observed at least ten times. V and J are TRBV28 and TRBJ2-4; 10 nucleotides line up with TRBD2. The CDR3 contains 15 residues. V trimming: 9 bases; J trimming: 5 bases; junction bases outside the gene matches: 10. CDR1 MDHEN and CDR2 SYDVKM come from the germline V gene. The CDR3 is CASSWLAGEQNIQYF. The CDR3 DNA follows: TGTGCCAGTTCCTGGCTAGCGGGGGAACAAAACATTCAGTACTTC.

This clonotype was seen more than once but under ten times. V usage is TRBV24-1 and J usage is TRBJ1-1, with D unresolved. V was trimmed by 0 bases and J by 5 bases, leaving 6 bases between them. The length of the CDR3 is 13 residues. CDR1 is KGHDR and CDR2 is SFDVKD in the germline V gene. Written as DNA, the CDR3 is TGTGCCACCAGTGATTTGGGAAGGACTGAAGCTTTCTTT. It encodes CATSDLGRTEAFF.

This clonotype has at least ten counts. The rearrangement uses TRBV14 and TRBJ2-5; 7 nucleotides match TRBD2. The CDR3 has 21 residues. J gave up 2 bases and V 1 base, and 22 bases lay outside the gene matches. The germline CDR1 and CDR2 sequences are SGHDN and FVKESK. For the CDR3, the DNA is TGTGCCAGCAGCCAAGGCTACACGGAGCGGGACCACTACATCACGCAAGAGACCCAGTACTTC. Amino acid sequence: CASSQGYTERDHYITQETQYF.

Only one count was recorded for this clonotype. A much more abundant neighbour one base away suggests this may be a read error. The CDR3 here is CAGSFEGDVETQYF. As DNA, the CDR3 is TGTGCCGGCAGTTTTGAGGGGGATGTAGAGACCCAGTACTTC. This rearrangement joins TRBV12-3 or TRBV12-4 to TRBJ2-5, with a possible D match to TRBD1 (6 bases). This CDR3 is built from 14 residues.

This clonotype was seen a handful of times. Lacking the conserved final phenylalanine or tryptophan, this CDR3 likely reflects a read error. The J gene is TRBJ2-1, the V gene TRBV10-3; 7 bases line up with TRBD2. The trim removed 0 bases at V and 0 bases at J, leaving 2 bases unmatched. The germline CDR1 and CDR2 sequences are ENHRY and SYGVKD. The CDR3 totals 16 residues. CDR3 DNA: TGTGCCATCAGTGAGTCCTCTAGCGGCTCCTACAATGAGCAGTTCCTC. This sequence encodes CAISESSSGSYNEQFL.

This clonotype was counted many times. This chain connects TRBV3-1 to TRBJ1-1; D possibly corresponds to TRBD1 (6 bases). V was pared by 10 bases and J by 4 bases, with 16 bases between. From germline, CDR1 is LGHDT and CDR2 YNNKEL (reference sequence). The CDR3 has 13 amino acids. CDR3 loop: CANREVGGTEAFF. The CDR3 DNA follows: TGTGCCAACAGGGAGGTAGGGGGCACTGAAGCTTTCTTT.

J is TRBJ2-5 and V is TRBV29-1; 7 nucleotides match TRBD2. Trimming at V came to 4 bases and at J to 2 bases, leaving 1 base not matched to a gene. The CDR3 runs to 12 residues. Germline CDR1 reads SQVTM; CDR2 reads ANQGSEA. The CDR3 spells CSVGGGQETQYF. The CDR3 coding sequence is TGCAGCGTTGGGGGGGGGCAAGAGACCCAGTACTTC.

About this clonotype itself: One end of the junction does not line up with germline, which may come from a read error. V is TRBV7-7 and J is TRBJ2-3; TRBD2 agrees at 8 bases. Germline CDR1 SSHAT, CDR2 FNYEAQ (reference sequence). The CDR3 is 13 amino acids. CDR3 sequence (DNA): TGTGCTAGCAGTCCGACTAGCGAAGATACGCAGTATTTT. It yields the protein CASSPTSEDTQYF.

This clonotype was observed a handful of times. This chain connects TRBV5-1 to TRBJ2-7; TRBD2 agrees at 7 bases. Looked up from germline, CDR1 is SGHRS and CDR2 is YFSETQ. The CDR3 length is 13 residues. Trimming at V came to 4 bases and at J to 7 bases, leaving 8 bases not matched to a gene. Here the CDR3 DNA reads TGCGCCAGCAGCGGGTCTAGCGGTGGGGAGCAGTACTTC. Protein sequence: CASSGSSGGEQYF.

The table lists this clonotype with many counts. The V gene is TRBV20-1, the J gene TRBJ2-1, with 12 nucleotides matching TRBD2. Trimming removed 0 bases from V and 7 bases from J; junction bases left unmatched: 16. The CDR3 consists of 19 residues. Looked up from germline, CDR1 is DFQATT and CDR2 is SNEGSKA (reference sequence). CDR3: CSARDGRLAGVGPGNEQFF. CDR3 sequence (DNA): TGCAGTGCTAGAGATGGTCGACTAGCGGGAGTGGGCCCAGGGAATGAGCAGTTCTTC.

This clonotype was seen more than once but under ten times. CDR3 sequence (DNA): TGTGCCAGCAGCTTAGTCGCGGGACTAGCGGGGCCCTCCTACGAGCAGTACTTC. Protein sequence: CASSLVAGLAGPSYEQYF. This sequence joins TRBV7-8 and TRBJ2-7; 13 nucleotides match TRBD2. Germline V CDR1 and CDR2: SGHVS, FQNEAQ. The CDR3 has 18 residues. V was pared by 1 base and J by 0 bases, with 6 bases of the junction left unmatched.

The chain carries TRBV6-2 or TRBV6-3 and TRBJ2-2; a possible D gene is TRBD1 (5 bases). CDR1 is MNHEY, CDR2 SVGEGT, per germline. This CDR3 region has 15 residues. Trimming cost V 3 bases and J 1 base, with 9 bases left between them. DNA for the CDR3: TGTGCCAGCAGTTATCTAGGGGAGAACACCGGGGAGCTGTTTTTT. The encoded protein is CASSYLGENTGELFF.

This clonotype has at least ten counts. The CDR3 DNA is TGCGCCAGCAGCTTGAAACAGGCATTAACGAACACCGGGGAGCTGTTTTTT. This translates into CASSLKQALTNTGELFF. This chain joins TRBV5-1 and TRBJ2-2, with a weak D call TRBD1 (5 bases). This CDR3 is built from 17 residues. Trimming took 1 base from V and 0 from J, leaving 13 bases between them. Germline values: CDR1 SGHRS, CDR2 YFSETQ.

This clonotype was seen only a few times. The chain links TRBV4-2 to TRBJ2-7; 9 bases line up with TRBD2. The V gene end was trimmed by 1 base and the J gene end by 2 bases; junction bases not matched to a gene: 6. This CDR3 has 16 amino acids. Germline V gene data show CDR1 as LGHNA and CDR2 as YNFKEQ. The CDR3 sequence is CASSQGGTSRPYEQYF. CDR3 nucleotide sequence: TGTGCCAGCAGCCAAGGTGGGACTAGCCGCCCCTACGAGCAGTACTTC.

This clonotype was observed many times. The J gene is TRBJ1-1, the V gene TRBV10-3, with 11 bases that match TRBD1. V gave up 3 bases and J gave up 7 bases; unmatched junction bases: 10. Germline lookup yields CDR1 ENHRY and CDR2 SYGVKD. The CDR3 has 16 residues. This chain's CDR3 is CAISEGGQGARGEAFF. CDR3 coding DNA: TGTGCCATCAGTGAAGGTGGACAGGGGGCTCGGGGTGAAGCTTTCTTT.

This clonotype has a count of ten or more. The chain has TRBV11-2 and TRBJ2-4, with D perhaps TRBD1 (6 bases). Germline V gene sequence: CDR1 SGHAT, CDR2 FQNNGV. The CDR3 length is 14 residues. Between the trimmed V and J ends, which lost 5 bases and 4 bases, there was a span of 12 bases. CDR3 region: CASSQGGTKNIQYF. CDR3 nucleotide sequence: TGTGCCAGCAGCCAGGGTGGGACAAAAAACATTCAGTACTTC.

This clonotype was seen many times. The DNA of the CDR3 is TGTGCCAGCACCCATACCGGGCCTCTAGGGACTGAAGCTTTCTTT. It is translated as CASTHTGPLGTEAFF. The gene calls are TRBV12-3 or TRBV12-4 and TRBJ1-1; no clear D gene. V was clipped by 7 bases and J by 5 bases, with 20 bases between them. CDR3 length: 15 amino acids.

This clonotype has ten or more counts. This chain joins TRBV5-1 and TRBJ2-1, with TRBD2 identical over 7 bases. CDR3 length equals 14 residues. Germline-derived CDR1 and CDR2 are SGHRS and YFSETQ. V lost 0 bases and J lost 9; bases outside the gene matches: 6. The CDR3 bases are TGCGCCAGCAGCTTGGGTCTAGCGGAGGGTGAGCAGTTCTTC. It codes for CASSLGLAEGEQFF.

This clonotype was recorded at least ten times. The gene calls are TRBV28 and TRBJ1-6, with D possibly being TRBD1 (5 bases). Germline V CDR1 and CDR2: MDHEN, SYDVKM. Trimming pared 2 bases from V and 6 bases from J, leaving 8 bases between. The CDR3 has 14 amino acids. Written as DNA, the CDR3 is TGTGCCAGCAGTTTAGGGGGGTTTAATTCACCCCTCCACTTT. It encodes CASSLGGFNSPLHF.